The present TCR beta chain was sequenced within a study of response to subunit inactivated influenza vaccine. Study-level points and caveats: After each seasonal influenza vaccination, few new T cells are recruited, the authors suggested.

For this clonotype: Its antigen remains unknown.

The CDR3 sequence is 17 residues long. The germline V gene has CDR1 SGHTA and CDR2 FQGNSA. Losses at the gene ends were 4 bases for V and 3 bases for J; bases not matched to a gene: 13. TCRdb recomputed calls from the RT-PCR reads with MiXCR, one row per CDR3 protein. Here the sample spans fewer than 600,000 distinct CDR3 sequences, around 7.7% being singletons. This rearrangement joins TRBV7-2 to TRBJ2-3; 7 bases align to TRBD2. Sequencing used PBMCs from blood, obtained roughly 24 months after vaccination. The receptor's source is a man between 50 and 70 years old who received an inactivated influenza vaccine. Here the CDR3 reads CASSSRSSGPGTDTQYF. CDR3 in DNA: TGTGCCAGCAGCTCAAGGTCTAGCGGACCGGGGACAGATACGCAGTATTTT.